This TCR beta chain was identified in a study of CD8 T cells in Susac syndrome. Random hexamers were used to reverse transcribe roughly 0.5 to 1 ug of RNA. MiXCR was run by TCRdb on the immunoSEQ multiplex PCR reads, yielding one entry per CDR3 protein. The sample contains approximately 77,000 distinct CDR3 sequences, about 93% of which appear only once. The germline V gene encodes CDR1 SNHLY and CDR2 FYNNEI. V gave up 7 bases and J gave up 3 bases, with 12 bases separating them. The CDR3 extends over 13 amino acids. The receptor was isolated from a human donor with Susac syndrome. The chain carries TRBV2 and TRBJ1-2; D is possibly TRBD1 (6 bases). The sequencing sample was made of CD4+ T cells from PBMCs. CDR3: CASNPQGYYGYTF. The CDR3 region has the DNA TGTGCCAGCAACCCACAGGGCTACTATGGCTACACCTTC.